One and the same sample provided the 20 T cell receptor beta chains below, sequenced in a study of blood T cell repertoires in COVID-19. Method: immunoSEQ multiplex PCR; TCRdb's copy keeps in-frame clones and lacks some. Of about 54,000 clones detected, around nine tenths appear once; the ten largest clones hold just under 8.5%. What was sequenced was peripheral blood. All receptors derive from a woman aged 40 to 55 with active COVID-19.

The rearrangement joins TRBV5-6 to TRBJ1-2, with 10 bases aligning to TRBD1. Germline-derived CDR1 and CDR2 are SGHDT and YYEEEE. V lost 10 bases, J lost 4 bases, and 13 bases stayed unmatched. The CDR3 is 15 residues long. This chain's CDR3 is CASTPTGGMGYGYTF. Written as DNA, the CDR3 is TGTGCCTCCACCCCGACAGGGGGCATGGGCTATGGCTACACCTTC.

The gene calls are TRBV29-1 and TRBJ2-5, with a tentative D call TRBD1 (6 bases). Looked up from germline, CDR1 is SQVTM and CDR2 is ANQGSEA. CDR3 size: 13 residues. The ends were cut back, 6 bases at V and 7 bases at J, with 18 bases in the middle. CDR3 protein: CSVDRDNSGTQYF. CDR3 DNA: TGCAGCGTAGACCGGGACAATTCGGGGACCCAGTACTTC. Combining the CDR3 with reference TRBV29-1 and TRBJ2-5 gives the whole variable domain SAVISQKPSRDICQRGTSLTIQCQVDSQVTMMFWYRQQPGQSLTLIATANQGSEATYESGFVIDKFPISRPNLTFSTLTVSNMSPEDSSIYLCSVDRDNSGTQYFGPGTRLLVL.

The chain employs TRBV18 and TRBJ2-5; TRBD1 aligns across 7 bases. The CDR3 totals 15 residues. The V gene's germline CDR1 is KGHSH and CDR2 LQKENI. Trimming removed 3 bases from V and 5 bases from J; junction bases left unmatched: 9. CDR3 DNA: TGTGCCAGCTCACCGGAGACAGGGATCGGGGAGACCCAGTACTTC. Protein: CASSPETGIGETQYF.

This clone was picked up one time. The rearrangement links TRBV3-1 (or the pseudogene TRBV3-2) to TRBJ1-1, with D possibly TRBD1 on 5 matching bases. Germline assignment: CDR1 LGHDT and CDR2 YNNKEL (reference sequence). V was trimmed by 0 bases and J by 4 bases, leaving 12 bases between them. The CDR3 length is 15 residues. CDR3 nucleotides: TGTGCCAGCAGCCAAGATATCAGGGTGTCCACTGAAGCTTTCTTT. Translation: CASSQDIRVSTEAFF.

The chain combines TRBV15 with TRBJ1-4; TRBD1 matches at 7 bases. V shed 1 base, J shed 7 bases, and the junction held 6 bases outside the gene matches. Per the germline V gene, CDR1 is LNHNV and CDR2 is YYDKDF (reference sequence). This CDR3 has 15 residues. CDR3 sequence reads: CATSRGKGAGEKLFF. CDR3 nucleotide sequence: TGTGCCACCAGCAGAGGGAAGGGGGCCGGTGAAAAACTGTTTTTT.

This chain uses TRBV7-9 with TRBJ2-2, with TRBD2 matching over 7 bases. The CDR3 has 15 amino acids. J lost 5 bases, V lost 4 bases, and 7 bases had no gene match. Per the germline V gene, CDR1 is SEHNR and CDR2 is FQNEAQ (reference sequence). The CDR3 DNA reads TGTGCCAGCAGCTCCCCCGGGACTATGACCGGGGAGCTGTTTTTT. Amino acid sequence: CASSSPGTMTGELFF.

The V call is TRBV6-5, the J call TRBJ2-4, with TRBD1 matching over 7 bases. Trimming at V came to 6 bases and at J to 8 bases, leaving 7 bases not matched to a gene. CDR3 length equals 13 residues. Germline V gene sequence: CDR1 MNHEY, CDR2 SVGAGI. The CDR3: CASRETGFDIQYF. CDR3 in DNA: TGTGCCAGCAGGGAGACAGGGTTTGACATTCAGTACTTC.

The rearrangement joins TRBV4-2 to TRBJ1-4, with 7 bases aligning to TRBD1. CDR1 is LGHNA, CDR2 YNFKEQ, per germline. J lost 6 bases, V lost 0 bases, and 7 bases had no gene match. The CDR3 is 16 amino acids. The CDR3 coding sequence is TGTGCCAGCAGCCAAGATAGCAACAGGGGTTATGAAAAACTGTTTTTT. Translated, it gives CASSQDSNRGYEKLFF.

The V call is TRBV2, the J call TRBJ2-3; D may be TRBD1 (6 bases). Per the germline V gene, CDR1 is SNHLY and CDR2 is FYNNEI. Trimming stripped 6 bases from V and 0 bases from J, with 22 bases between. CDR3 length: 18 residues. Here the CDR3 reads CASRGPTGPISSTDTQYF. The CDR3 DNA reads as TGTGCCAGCAGAGGACCGACAGGACCGATTTCTAGCACAGATACGCAGTATTTT.

The CDR3 reads CASSYRGGGATDTQYF. The CDR3 DNA follows: TGTGCCAGCAGTTACAGGGGCGGGGGGGCCACAGATACGCAGTATTTT. The V and J genes are TRBV6-5 and TRBJ2-3; 9 bases agree with TRBD2. This CDR3 has 16 amino acids. The trim removed 2 bases at V and 2 bases at J, leaving 5 bases unmatched. CDR1 and CDR2 from the germline V gene are MNHEY and SVGAGI.

The chain joins TRBV19 to TRBJ1-5, with 8 bases that match TRBD1. Germline CDR1 and CDR2: LNHDA and SQIVND (reference sequence). The CDR3 covers 15 residues. V lost 8 bases and J lost 6; bases outside the gene matches: 12. The CDR3 here is CASRDRGGVGQPQHF. CDR3 bases: TGTGCCAGTCGAGACAGGGGCGGAGTGGGTCAGCCCCAGCATTTT.

The V and J genes are TRBV5-1 and TRBJ2-5; TRBD2 matches 8 bases. CDR1 is SGHRS, CDR2 YFSETQ, per germline. CDR3 length: 18 residues. The J segment lost 1 base and the V segment lost 0 bases, leaving 11 bases of the junction unmatched. CDR3 nucleotides: TGCGCCAGCAGCTTGGTAGTTGATTGGCGGGGGGCCCAAGAGACCCAGTACTTC. This gives the protein CASSLVVDWRGAQETQYF.

The rearrangement links TRBV25-1 to TRBJ1-5; D might be TRBD1 (5 bases). The germline V gene encodes CDR1 MGHDK and CDR2 SYGVNS. The ends were cut back, 4 bases at V and 3 bases at J, with 7 bases in the middle. This CDR3 comprises 13 residues. The CDR3 DNA reads TGTGCCAGCAGTGGACAGTACAATCAGCCCCAGCATTTT. Translating gives CASSGQYNQPQHF.

This chain uses TRBV4-3 with TRBJ1-2; tentatively, D is TRBD1 (5 bases). The CDR3 length is 16 residues. V gave up 0 bases and J gave up 2 bases, with 13 bases separating them. CDR1 is LGHNA, CDR2 YSLEER, per germline. CDR3 nucleotides: TGCGCCAGCAGCCAAGATGCGCGGGGGACCAACTATGGCTACACCTTC. Translated: CASSQDARGTNYGYTF.

The genes are TRBV2 and TRBJ2-3; TRBD1 matches at 10 bases. V was pared by 6 bases and J by 4 bases, with 1 base of the junction left unmatched. The CDR3 length is 13 residues. Germline V lookup: CDR1 SNHLY, CDR2 FYNNEI. The CDR3 DNA follows: TGTGCCAGCAGGGGACAGGGGCCAGATACGCAGTATTTT. Translation gives CASRGQGPDTQYF.

The V gene is TRBV10-3, the J gene TRBJ1-4, with 8 bases fitting TRBD1. Germline V gives CDR1 ENHRY, CDR2 SYGVKD. CDR3 length: 14 amino acids. V was clipped by 6 bases and J by 3 bases; unmatched bases: 3. CDR3 bases: TGTGCCATCAGGAAGACAGGGGCTAATGAAAAACTGTTTTTT. Translated, it gives CAIRKTGANEKLFF.

The J gene is TRBJ1-3, the V gene TRBV4-1; the match to TRBD1 covers 8 bases. Germline V CDR1 and CDR2: MGHRA, YSYEKL. The CDR3 is 16 amino acids. Unmatched junction bases numbered 5, after V lost 0 bases and J lost 4 bases. The CDR3, as DNA: TGCGCCAGCAGCCAAGAGGGACAGGCTTACGGAAACACCATATATTTT. This gives the protein CASSQEGQAYGNTIYF.

This clone was found a few times. This rearrangement joins TRBV2 to TRBJ1-6; the D is unclear. V was pared by 6 bases and J by 5 bases, with 11 bases between. Germline values: CDR1 SNHLY, CDR2 FYNNEI. The CDR3 length is 14 residues. The CDR3 here is CASSEVAHNSPLHF. The CDR3 region has the DNA TGTGCCAGCAGCGAGGTCGCTCATAATTCACCCCTCCACTTT.

This clone was seen only once. The chain carries TRBV7-3 and TRBJ2-3; D remains unclear. The CDR3 is made up of 14 amino acids. Germline lookup yields CDR1 SGHTA and CDR2 FQGTGA. Trimming took 5 bases from V and 4 from J, leaving 13 bases between them. CDR3 protein: CASSPSIPADTQYF. CDR3 bases: TGTGCCAGCAGCCCATCTATTCCGGCAGATACGCAGTATTTT.

The V gene is TRBV7-9, the J gene TRBJ1-2; 7 positions agree with TRBD1. Germline assignment: CDR1 SEHNR and CDR2 FQNEAQ (reference sequence). This CDR3 is built from 11 residues. The V segment lost 8 bases and the J segment 4 bases; nucleotides outside the gene matches: 1. CDR3: CASRDSYGYTF. DNA for the CDR3: TGTGCCAGCCGGGACAGCTATGGCTACACCTTC.